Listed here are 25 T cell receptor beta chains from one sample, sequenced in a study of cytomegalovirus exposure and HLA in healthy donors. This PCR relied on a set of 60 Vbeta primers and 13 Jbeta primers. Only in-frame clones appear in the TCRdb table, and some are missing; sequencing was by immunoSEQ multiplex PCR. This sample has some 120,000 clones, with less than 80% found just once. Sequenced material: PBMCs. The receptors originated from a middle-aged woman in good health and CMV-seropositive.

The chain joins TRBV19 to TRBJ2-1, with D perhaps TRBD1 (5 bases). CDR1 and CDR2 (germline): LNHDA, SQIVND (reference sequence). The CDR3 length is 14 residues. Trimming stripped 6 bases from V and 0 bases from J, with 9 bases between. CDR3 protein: CASSWGSSYNEQFF. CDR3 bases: TGTGCCAGTAGCTGGGGCAGCTCCTACAATGAGCAGTTCTTC.

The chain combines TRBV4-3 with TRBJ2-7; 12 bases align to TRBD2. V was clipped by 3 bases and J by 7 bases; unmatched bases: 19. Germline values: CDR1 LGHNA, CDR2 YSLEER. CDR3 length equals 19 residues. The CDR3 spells CASSQVHESRLAGEYEQYF. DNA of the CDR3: TGCGCCAGCAGCCAGGTACATGAATCCAGACTAGCGGGAGAGTATGAGCAGTACTTC.

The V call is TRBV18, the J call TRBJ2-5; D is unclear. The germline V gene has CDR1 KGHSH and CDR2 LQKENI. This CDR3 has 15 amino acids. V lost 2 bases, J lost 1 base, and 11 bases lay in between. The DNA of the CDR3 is TGTGCCAGCTCACCATCCCTAGGTAGCCAAGAGACCCAGTACTTC. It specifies CASSPSLGSQETQYF.

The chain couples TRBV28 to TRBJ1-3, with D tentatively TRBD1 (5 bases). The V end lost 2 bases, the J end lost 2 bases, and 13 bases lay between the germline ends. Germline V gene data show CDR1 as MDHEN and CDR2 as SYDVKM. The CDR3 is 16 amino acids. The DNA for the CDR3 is TGTGCCAGCAGTTTACCACGGATACAGGCTGGAAACACCATATATTTT. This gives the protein CASSLPRIQAGNTIYF.

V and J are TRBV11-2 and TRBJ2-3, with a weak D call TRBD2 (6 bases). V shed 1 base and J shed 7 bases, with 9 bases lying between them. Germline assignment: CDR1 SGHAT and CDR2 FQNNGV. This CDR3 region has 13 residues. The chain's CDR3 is CASSLAGENTQYF. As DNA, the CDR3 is TGTGCCAGCAGCTTAGCGGGGGAAAATACGCAGTATTTT.

The CDR3 sequence: CASSQGAAREQYF. The CDR3 nucleotides are TGTGCCAGCAGCCAAGGGGCCGCCCGCGAGCAGTACTTC. V is TRBV6-5 and J is TRBJ2-7; tentative D call: TRBD1 (5 bases). Between the trimmed V and J ends, which lost 6 bases and 6 bases, there was a span of 15 bases. Germline V gives CDR1 MNHEY, CDR2 SVGAGI. The CDR3 consists of 13 residues.

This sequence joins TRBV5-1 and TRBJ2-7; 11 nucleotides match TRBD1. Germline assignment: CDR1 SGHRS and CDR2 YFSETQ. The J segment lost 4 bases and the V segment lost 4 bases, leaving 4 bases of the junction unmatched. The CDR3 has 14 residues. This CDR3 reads CASSQGTGGYEQYF. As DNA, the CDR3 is TGCGCCAGCAGCCAGGGGACAGGGGGATACGAGCAGTACTTC.

The CDR3 DNA reads as TGTGCCAGCAGCCAGACACTAGGAACTAGCGGCCCGAGCTCCTACAATGAGCAGTTCTTC. Translation gives CASSQTLGTSGPSSYNEQFF. The chain links TRBV14 to TRBJ2-1; 8 bases agree with TRBD2. The CDR3 is 20 residues long. J was trimmed by 0 bases and V by 3 bases; bases with no gene match: 16. Germline V gives CDR1 SGHDN, CDR2 FVKESK.

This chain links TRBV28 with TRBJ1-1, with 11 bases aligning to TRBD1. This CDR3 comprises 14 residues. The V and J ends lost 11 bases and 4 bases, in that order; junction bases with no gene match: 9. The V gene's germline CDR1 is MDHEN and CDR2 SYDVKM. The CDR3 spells CACRDRGEGTEAFF. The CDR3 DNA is TGTGCCTGCCGGGACAGGGGGGAAGGCACTGAAGCTTTCTTT.

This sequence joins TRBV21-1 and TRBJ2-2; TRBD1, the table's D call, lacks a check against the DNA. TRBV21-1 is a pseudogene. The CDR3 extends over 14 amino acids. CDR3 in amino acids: CALPGGGSTGELFF. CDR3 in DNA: TGTGCTCTCCCCGGAGGGGGCAGCACCGGGGAGCTGTTTTTT.

The CDR3 spells CASSQPTGGDYGYTF. The CDR3 nucleotides are TGCGCCAGCAGCCAACCGACAGGGGGCGACTATGGCTACACCTTC. This sequence joins TRBV4-1 and TRBJ1-2; 10 nucleotides line up with TRBD1. After removal of 2 bases from V and 3 bases from J, the junction contained 3 bases not matched to a gene. Germline CDR1 and CDR2: MGHRA and YSYEKL. The CDR3 runs to 15 residues.

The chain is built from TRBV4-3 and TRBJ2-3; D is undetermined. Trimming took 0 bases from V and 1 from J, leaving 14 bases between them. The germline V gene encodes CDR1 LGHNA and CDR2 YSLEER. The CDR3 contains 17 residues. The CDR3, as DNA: TGCGCCAGCAGCCAAGATTTCAGTTCATTCGGCACAGATACGCAGTATTTT. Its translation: CASSQDFSSFGTDTQYF.

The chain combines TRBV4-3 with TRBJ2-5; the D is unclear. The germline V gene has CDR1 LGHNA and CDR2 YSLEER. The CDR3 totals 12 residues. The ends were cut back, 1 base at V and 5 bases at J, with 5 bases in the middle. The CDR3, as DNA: TGCGCCAGCAGCCAAGGGCCCGAGACCCAGTACTTC. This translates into CASSQGPETQYF.

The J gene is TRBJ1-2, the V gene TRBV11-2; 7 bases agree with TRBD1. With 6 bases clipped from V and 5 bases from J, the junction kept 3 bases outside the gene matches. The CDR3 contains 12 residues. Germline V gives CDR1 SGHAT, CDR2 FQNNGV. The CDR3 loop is CASRLQGYGYTF. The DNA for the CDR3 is TGTGCCAGCAGACTACAGGGGTATGGCTACACCTTC.

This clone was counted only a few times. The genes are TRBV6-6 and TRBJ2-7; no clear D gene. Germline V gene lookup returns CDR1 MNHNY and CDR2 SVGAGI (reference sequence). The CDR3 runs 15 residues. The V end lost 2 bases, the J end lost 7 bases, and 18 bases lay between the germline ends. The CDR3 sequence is CASSYRGNNQKEQYF. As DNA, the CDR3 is TGTGCCAGCAGTTACCGCGGTAATAATCAAAAGGAGCAGTACTTC.

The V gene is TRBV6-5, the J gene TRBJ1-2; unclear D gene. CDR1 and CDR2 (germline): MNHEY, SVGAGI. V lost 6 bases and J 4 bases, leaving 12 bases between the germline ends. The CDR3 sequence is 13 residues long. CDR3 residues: CASSAYRPYGYTF. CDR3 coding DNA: TGTGCCAGCAGCGCCTACAGACCCTATGGCTACACCTTC.

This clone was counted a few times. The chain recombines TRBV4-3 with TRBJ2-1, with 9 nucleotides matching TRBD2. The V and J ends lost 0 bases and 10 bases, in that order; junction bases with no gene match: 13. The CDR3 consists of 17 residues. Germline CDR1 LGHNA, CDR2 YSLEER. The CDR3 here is CASSQDMAGGPGKEQFF. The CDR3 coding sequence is TGCGCCAGCAGCCAAGATATGGCGGGAGGGCCTGGGAAGGAGCAGTTCTTC.

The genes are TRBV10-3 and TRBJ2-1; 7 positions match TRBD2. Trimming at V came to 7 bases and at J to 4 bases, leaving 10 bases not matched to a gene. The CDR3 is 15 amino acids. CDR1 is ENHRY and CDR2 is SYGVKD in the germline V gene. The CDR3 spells CAIKFGASGYNEQFF. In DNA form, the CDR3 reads TGTGCCATCAAGTTCGGGGCTAGCGGATACAATGAGCAGTTCTTC.

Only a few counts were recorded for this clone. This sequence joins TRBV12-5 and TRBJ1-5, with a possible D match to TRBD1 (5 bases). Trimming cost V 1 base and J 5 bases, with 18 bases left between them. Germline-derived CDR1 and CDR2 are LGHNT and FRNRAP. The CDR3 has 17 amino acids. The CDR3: CASGLADTGGYDQPQHF. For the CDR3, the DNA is TGTGCTAGTGGTTTGGCCGATACCGGGGGGTATGATCAGCCCCAGCATTTT. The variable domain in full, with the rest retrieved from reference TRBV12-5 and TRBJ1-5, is DARVTQTPRHKVTEMGQEVTMRCQPILGHNTVFWYRQTMMQGLELLAYFRNRAPLDDSGMPKDRFSAEMPDATLATLKIQPSEPRDSAVYFCASGLADTGGYDQPQHFGDGTRLSIL.

CDR3 DNA: TGTGCCACCAGCAGATCCTGGACATTACCCACAGATACGCAGTATTTT. It yields the protein CATSRSWTLPTDTQYF. V is TRBV15 and J is TRBJ2-3; D possibly corresponds to TRBD1 (5 bases). The CDR3 has 16 residues. V was cut by 2 bases and J by 2 bases, with 14 bases left in between. CDR1 and CDR2 (germline): LNHNV, YYDKDF (reference sequence).

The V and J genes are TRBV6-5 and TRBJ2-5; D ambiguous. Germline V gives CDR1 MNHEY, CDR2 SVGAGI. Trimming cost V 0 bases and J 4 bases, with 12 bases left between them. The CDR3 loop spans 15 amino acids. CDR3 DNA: TGTGCCAGCAGTTACTCGAGCGAGGAAGCAGAGACCCAGTACTTC. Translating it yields CASSYSSEEAETQYF.

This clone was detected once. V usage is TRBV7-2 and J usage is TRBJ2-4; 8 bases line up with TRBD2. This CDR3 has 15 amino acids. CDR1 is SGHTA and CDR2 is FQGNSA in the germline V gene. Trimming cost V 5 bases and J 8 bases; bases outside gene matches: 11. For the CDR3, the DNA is TGTGCCAGCAGCCCACGGCGGGGGGCGGGCGACATTCAGTACTTC. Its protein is CASSPRRGAGDIQYF.

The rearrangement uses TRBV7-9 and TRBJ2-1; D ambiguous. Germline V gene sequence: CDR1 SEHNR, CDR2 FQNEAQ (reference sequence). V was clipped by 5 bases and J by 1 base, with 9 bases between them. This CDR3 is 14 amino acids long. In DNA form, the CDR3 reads TGTGCCAGCAGCACCACTACTTCCTACAATGAGCAGTTCTTC. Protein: CASSTTTSYNEQFF.

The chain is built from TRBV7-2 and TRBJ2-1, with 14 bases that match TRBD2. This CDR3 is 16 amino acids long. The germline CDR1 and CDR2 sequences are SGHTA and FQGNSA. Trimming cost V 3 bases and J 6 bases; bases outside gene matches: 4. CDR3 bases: TGTGCCAGCAGCTTGGATGGGACTAGCGGGAGCAATGAGCAGTTCTTC. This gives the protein CASSLDGTSGSNEQFF.

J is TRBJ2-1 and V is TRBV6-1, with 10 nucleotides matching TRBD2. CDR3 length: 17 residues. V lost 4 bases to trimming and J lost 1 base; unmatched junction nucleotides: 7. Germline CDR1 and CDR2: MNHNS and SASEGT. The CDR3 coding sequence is TGTGCCAGCAGTGGCACCCTAGCGGGAGATTCCTACAATGAGCAGTTCTTC. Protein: CASSGTLAGDSYNEQFF.